Listed below are T cell receptor beta chains from one sample, sequenced in a study of T cells in tuberculosis. Sequencing was performed with immunoSEQ multiplex PCR; in TCRdb, only in-frame clones are kept and a portion is missing. The sample comprises tens of thousands of clones, approximately 85% of which are singletons, and 15% rests with the top ten. The sample was PBMCs, taken at tuberculosis diagnosis. These TCRs come from an adult with tuberculosis. The conserved cysteine and the conserved F or W are not part of the CDR3 here. The D gene is left open where the match is weak.

d_gene,j_gene,v_gene,CDR3aa
.,TRBJ1-1,TRBV7-3,ASSRGTSNTEAF
.,TRBJ1-4,TRBV19,ASKVGGIEKLF
TRBD1,TRBJ1-4,TRBV30,AWEEGAPNEKLF
.,TRBJ1-4,TRBV6-5,ASSYQGSEKLF
.,TRBJ2-1,TRBV9,ASSESVSSYNEQF
.,TRBJ2-3,TRBV19,ASRTTGGEQQKQY
TRBD2,TRBJ2-7,TRBV2,ASSGQLAGVEQY
.,TRBJ2-1,TRBV13,ASTLGLTQYSYNEQF
.,TRBJ2-1,TRBV6-1,ASSEALRGFRF
.,TRBJ2-7,TRBV6-1,ASSATGTRLILPYEQY
.,TRBJ2-5,TRBV2,ASGLQGETQY
TRBD1,TRBJ2-7,TRBV10-3,AITTDRAFYEQY
TRBD1,TRBJ2-1,TRBV27,ASNPGQGFTNFVNEQF
.,TRBJ1-2,TRBV7-3,ASSLRKDWGYGYT
.,TRBJ1-2,TRBV14,ASRRDGYGYT
.,TRBJ1-1,TRBV19,ASSAGNTEAF
TRBD1,TRBJ1-1,TRBV5-8,ASSPRGTDTEAF
TRBD1,TRBJ2-5,TRBV7-3,ASSLITGEDQETQY
.,TRBJ2-1,TRBV7-3,ASRETGTPYNEQF
.,TRBJ2-5,TRBV10-3,AISSSQETQY